This TCR beta chain originates from a study of OX40 agonist ivuxolimab in advanced cancers. Note on this clone: Its antigen is unidentified.

The ends were cut back, 2 bases at V and 9 bases at J, with 14 bases in the middle. The CDR3 runs 13 residues. Germline lookup yields CDR1 GTSNPN and CDR2 SVGIG (reference sequence). Blood sampling was done at baseline, cycle 4 day 1, and cycle 7 day 1. The protocol was immunoSEQ multiplex PCR, while the TCRdb copy is restricted to in-frame clones and leaves out a portion. The profile shows tens of thousands of clones, about 91% of them singletons. Study-wide results and limits: Nonresponders included some who also had low normalized T-cell clonal expansion. Clonal expansion by week 6 occurred in CD4+ and CD8+ blood T cells (at 0.1 to 3.0 mg/kg). More expanded clones were seen, on average, in CD8+ T cells than in CD4+.

The receptor was derived from an adult with an advanced solid tumor such as melanoma, head and neck, liver or kidney cancer. This sequence joins TRBV30 and TRBJ2-4, with a possible D match to TRBD2 (6 bases). The starting material was CD4+ or CD8+ T cells sorted from blood, obtained in a trial of the OX40 agonist ivuxolimab. CDR3 coding DNA: TGTGCCTGGAGTACTGGGGACTTGGGCATTCAGTACTTC. It encodes CAWSTGDLGIQYF.